This TCR beta chain was sequenced for a study of lymphopenia after photon versus proton radiotherapy. Data came from immunoSEQ multiplex PCR; TCRdb stores just in-frame clones and leaves some out. The table lists 70,000 or so clones, approximately 91% of them singletons, with approximately 2.9% in the top ten. With 3 bases removed from V and 6 bases from J, the gap between germline ends came to 8 bases. This CDR3 is built from 13 residues. Germline CDR1 is LNHDA and CDR2 is SQIVND (reference sequence). The sequenced sample was peripheral blood, obtained from a patient treated with photon-based radiotherapy. This chain links TRBV19 with TRBJ2-2; the D gene is possibly TRBD1 (5 bases). The receptor was isolated from a woman aged 70 to 79 with pancreatic cancer. CDR3 sequence: CASSIRASGELFF. The CDR3 nucleotides read TGTGCCAGTAGTATCAGGGCGTCCGGGGAGCTGTTTTTT.